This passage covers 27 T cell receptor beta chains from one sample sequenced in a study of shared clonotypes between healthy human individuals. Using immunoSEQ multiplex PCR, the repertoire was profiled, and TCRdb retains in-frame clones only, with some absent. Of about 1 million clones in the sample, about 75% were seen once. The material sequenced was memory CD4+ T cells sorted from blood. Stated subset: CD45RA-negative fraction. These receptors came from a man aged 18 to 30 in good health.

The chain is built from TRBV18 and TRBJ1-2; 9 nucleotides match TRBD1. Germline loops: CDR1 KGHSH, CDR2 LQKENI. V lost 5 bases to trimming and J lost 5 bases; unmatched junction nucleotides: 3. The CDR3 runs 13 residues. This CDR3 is CASSAGQGYGYTF. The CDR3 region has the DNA TGTGCCAGCTCAGCCGGACAGGGGTATGGCTACACCTTC.

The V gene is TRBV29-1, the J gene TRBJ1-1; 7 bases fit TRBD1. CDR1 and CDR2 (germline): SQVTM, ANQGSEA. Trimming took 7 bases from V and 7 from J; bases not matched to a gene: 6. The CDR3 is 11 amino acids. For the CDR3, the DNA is TGCAGCGGATTAACAGGGGTTGAAGCTTTCTTT. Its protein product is CSGLTGVEAFF.

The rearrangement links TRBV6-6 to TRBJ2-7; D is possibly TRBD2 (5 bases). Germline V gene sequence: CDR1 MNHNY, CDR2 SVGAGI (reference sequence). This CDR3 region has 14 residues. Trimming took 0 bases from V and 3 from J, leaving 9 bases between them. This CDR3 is CASSYSVGNYEQYF. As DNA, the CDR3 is TGTGCCAGCAGTTACTCGGTCGGGAACTACGAGCAGTACTTC.

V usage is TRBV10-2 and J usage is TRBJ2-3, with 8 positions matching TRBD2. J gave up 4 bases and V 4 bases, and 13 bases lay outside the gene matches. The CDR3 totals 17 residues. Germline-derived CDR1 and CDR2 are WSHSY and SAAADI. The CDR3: CASSALFAGGRADTQYF. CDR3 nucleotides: TGCGCCAGCAGTGCACTCTTCGCGGGGGGCCGGGCAGATACGCAGTATTTT.

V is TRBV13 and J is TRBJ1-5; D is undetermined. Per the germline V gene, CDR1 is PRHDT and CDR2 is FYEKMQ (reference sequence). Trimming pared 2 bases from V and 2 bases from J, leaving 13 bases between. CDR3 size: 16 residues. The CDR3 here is CASSLRGPTGNQPQHF. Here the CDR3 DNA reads TGTGCCAGCAGCTTACGCGGGCCCACGGGCAATCAGCCCCAGCATTTT.

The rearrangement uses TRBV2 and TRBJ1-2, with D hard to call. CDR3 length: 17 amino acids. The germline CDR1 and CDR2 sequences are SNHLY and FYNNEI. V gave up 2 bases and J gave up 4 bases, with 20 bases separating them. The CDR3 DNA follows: TGTGCCAGCAGTGAAAGAGCTCAACGGAACACTCCCTATGGCTACACCTTC. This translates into CASSERAQRNTPYGYTF.

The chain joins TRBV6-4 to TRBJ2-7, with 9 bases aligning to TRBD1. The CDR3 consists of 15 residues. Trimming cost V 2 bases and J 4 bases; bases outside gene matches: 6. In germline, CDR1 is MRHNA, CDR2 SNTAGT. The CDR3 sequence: CASSDDGTGWYEQYF. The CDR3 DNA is TGTGCCAGCAGTGACGACGGGACAGGGTGGTACGAGCAGTACTTC.

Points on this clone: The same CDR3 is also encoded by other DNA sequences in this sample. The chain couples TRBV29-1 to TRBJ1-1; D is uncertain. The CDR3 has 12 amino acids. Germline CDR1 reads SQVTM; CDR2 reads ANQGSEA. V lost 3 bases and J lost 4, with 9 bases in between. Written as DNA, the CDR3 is TGCAGCGTTGAGCGGTCGGGCACTGAAGCTTTCTTT. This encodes CSVERSGTEAFF.

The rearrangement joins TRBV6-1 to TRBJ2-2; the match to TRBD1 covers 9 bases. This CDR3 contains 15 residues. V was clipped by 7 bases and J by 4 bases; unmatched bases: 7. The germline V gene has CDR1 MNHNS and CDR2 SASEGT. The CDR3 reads CASTGQGLGTGELFF. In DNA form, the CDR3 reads TGTGCCAGCACTGGACAGGGGCTAGGCACCGGGGAGCTGTTTTTT.

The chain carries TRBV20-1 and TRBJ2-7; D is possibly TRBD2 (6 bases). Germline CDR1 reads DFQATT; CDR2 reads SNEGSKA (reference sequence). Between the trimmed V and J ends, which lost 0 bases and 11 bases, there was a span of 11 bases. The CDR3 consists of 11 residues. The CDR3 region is CSARDREKKYF. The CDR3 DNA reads TGCAGTGCTAGAGACCGGGAGAAAAAGTACTTC.

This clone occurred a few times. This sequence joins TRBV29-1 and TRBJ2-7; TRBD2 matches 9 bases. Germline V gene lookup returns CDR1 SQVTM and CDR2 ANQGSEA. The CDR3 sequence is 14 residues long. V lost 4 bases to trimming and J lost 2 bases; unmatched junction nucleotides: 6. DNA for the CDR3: TGCAGCGTTGCCCGAGCGGGGGGCCCCTACGAGCAGTACTTC. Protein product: CSVARAGGPYEQYF.

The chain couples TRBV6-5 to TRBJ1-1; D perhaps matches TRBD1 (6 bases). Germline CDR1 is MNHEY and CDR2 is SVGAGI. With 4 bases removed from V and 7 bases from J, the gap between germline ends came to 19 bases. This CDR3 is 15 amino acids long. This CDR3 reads CASSSPNLGQFEAFF. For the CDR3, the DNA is TGTGCCAGCAGTTCCCCCAACCTCGGACAGTTTGAAGCTTTCTTT.

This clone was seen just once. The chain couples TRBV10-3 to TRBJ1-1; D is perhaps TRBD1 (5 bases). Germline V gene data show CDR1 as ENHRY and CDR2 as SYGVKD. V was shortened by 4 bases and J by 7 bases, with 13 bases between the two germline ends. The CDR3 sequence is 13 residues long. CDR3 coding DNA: TGTGCCATCAGTGTCGGGCAGGGTGGTGAAGCTTTCTTT. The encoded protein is CAISVGQGGEAFF.

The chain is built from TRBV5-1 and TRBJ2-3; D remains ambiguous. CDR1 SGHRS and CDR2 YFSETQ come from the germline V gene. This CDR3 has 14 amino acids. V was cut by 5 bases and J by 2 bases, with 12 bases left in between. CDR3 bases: TGCGCCAGCAGGGACGCTCTTGTCACAGATACGCAGTATTTT. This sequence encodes CASRDALVTDTQYF.

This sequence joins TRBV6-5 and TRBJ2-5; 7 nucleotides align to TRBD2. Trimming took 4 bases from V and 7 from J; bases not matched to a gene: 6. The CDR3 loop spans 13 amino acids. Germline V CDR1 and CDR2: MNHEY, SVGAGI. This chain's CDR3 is CASSSVQRGTQYF. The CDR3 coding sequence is TGTGCCAGCAGTTCCGTCCAGCGGGGGACCCAGTACTTC.

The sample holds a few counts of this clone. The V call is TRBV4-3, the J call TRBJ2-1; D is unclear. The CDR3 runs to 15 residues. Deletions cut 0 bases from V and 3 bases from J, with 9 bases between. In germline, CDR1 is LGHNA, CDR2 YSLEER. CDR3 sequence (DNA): TGCGCCAGCAGCCAAGAGTGGGTGAACTACAATGAGCAGTTCTTC. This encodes CASSQEWVNYNEQFF.

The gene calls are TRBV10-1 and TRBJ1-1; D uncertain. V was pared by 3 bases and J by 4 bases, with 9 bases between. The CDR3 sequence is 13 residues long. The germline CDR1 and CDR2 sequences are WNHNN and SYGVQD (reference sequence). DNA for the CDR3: TGCGCCAGCAGTGATTCTGCAGGCACTGAAGCTTTCTTT. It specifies CASSDSAGTEAFF.

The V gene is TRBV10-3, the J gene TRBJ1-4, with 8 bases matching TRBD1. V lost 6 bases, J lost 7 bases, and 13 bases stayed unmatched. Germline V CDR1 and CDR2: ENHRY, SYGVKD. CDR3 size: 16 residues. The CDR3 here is CAISPGQVRSREKLFF. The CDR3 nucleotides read TGTGCCATCAGCCCGGGACAGGTGAGGTCGCGTGAAAAACTGTTTTTT.

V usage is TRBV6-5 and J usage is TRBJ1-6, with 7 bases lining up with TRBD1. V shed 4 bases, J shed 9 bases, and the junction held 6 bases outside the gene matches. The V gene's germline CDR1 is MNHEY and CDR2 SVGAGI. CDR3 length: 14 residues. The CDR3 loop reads CASSSRQGISPLHF. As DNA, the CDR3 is TGTGCCAGCAGTTCCCGACAGGGTATTTCACCCCTCCACTTT.

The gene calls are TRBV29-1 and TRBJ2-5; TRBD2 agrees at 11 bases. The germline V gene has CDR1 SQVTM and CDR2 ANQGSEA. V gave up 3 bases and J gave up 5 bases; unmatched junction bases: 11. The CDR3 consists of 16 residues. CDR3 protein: CSVEVLAGEHWETQYF. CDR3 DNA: TGCAGCGTTGAGGTACTAGCGGGGGAACATTGGGAGACCCAGTACTTC.

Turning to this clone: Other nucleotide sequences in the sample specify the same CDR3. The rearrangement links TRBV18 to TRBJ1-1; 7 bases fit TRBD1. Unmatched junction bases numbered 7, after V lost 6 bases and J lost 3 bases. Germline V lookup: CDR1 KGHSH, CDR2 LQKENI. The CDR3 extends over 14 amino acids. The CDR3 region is CASSQQGLDTEAFF. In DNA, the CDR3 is TGTGCCAGCTCCCAACAGGGGCTGGACACTGAAGCTTTCTTT.

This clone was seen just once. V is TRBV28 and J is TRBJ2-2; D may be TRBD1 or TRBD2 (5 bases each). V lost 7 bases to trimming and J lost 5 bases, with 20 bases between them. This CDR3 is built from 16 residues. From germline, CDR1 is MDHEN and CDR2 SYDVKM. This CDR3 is CASTVSGTLKTGELFF. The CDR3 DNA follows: TGTGCCAGCACCGTGTCCGGGACCCTGAAAACCGGGGAGCTGTTTTTT.

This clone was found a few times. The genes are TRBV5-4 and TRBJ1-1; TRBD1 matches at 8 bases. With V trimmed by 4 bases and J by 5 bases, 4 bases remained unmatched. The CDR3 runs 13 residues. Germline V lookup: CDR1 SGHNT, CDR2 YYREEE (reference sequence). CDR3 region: CASSSDRGTEAFF. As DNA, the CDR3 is TGTGCCAGCAGCAGCGACAGGGGTACTGAAGCTTTCTTT. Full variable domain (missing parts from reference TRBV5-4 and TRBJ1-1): ETGVTQSPTHLIKTRGQQVTLRCSSQSGHNTVSWYQQALGQGPQFIFQYYREEENGRGNFPPRFSGLQFPNYSSELNVNALELDDSALYLCASSSDRGTEAFFGQGTRLTVV.

As DNA, the CDR3 is TGTGCCAGCAGCCAAGATCTGGGGACAGGGCGCGAGCAGTACTTC. As protein: CASSQDLGTGREQYF. The chain recombines TRBV7-2 with TRBJ2-7; the match to TRBD1 covers 9 bases. The CDR3 consists of 15 residues. CDR1 and CDR2 (germline): SGHTA, FQGNSA. V lost 5 bases to trimming and J lost 6 bases; unmatched junction nucleotides: 11.

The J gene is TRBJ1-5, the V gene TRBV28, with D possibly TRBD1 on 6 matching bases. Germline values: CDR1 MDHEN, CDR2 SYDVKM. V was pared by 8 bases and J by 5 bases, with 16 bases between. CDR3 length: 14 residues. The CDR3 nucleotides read TGTGCCAGCTACCCCGGGACAACTTATCAGCCCCAGCATTTT. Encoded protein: CASYPGTTYQPQHF. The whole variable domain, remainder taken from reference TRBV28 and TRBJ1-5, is DVKVTQSSRYLVKRTGEKVFLECVQDMDHENMFWYRQDPGLGLRLIYFSYDVKMKEKGDIPEGYSVSREKKERFSLILESASTNQTSMYLCASYPGTTYQPQHFGDGTRLSIL.

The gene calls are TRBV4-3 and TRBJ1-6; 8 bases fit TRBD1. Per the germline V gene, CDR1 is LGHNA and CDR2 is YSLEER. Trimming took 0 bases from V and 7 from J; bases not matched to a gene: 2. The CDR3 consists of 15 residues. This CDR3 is CASSQDRTGNSPLHF. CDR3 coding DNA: TGCGCCAGCAGCCAAGACAGGACAGGGAATTCACCCCTCCACTTT.

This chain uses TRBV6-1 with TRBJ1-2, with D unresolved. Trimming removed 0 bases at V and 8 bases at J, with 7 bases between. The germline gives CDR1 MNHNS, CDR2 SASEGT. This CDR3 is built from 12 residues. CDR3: CASSEARFGYTF. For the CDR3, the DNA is TGTGCCAGCAGTGAAGCGCGGTTCGGCTACACCTTC.